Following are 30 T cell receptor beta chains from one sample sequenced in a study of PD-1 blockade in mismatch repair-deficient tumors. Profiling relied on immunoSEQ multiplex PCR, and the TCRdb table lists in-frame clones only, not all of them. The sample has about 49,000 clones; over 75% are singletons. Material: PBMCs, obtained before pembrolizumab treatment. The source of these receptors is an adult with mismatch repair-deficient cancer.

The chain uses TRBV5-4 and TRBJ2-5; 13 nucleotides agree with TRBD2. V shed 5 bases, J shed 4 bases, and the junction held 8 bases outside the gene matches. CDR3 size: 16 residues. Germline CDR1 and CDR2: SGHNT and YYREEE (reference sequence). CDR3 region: CASRDGTSGTPETQYF. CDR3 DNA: TGTGCCAGCAGGGACGGGACTAGCGGGACCCCAGAGACCCAGTACTTC.

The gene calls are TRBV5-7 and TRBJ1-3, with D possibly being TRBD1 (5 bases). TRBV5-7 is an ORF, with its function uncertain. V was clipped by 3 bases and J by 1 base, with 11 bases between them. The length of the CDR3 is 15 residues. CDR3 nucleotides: TGTGCCAGCAGCTGCCATGGGGGATCTGGAAACACCATATATTTT. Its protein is CASSCHGGSGNTIYF.

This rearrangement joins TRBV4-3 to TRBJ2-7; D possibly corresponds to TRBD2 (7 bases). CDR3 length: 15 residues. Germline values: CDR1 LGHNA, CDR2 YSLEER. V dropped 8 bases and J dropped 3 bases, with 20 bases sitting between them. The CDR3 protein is CASSDPGGSLYEQYF. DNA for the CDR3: TGCGCCAGCTCAGACCCGGGGGGCTCCCTCTACGAGCAGTACTTC.

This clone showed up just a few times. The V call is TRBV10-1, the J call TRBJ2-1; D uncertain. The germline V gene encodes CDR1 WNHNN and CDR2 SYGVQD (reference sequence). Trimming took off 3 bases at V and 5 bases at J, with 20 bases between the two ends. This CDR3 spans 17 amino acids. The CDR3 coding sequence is TGCGCCAGCAGTGAACCCGTACGCGGCAAAGGACACAATGAGCAGTTCTTC. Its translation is CASSEPVRGKGHNEQFF.

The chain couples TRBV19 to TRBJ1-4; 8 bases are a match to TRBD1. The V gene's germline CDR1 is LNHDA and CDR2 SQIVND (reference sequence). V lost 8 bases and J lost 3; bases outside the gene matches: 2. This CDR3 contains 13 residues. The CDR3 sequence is CASGGQANEKLFF. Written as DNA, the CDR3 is TGTGCCAGTGGGGGACAGGCTAATGAAAAACTGTTTTTT.

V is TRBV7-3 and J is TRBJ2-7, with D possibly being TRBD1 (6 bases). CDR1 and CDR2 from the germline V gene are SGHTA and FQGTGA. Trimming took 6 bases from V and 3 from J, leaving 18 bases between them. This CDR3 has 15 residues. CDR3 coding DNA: TGTGCCAGCAGGGCTGCAGGGGCGCGGATCTACGAGCAGTACTTC. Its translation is CASRAAGARIYEQYF.

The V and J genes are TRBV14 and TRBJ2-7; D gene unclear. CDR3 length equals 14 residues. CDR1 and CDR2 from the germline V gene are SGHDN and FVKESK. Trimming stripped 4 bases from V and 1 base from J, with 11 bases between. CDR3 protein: CASSPRTGSYEQYF. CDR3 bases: TGTGCCAGCAGCCCCAGGACGGGTTCCTACGAGCAGTACTTC.

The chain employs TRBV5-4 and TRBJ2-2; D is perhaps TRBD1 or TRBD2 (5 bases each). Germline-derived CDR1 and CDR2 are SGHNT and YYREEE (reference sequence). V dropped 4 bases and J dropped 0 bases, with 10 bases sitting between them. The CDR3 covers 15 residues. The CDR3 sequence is CASSRGQANTGELFF. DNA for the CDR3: TGTGCCAGCAGCCGGGGCCAAGCGAACACCGGGGAGCTGTTTTTT.

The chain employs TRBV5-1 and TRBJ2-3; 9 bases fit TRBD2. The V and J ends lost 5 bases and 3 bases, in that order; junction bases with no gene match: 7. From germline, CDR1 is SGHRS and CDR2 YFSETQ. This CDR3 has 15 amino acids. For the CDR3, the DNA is TGCGCCAGCAGATGGGCGGGAGGGCTAACAGATACGCAGTATTTT. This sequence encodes CASRWAGGLTDTQYF.

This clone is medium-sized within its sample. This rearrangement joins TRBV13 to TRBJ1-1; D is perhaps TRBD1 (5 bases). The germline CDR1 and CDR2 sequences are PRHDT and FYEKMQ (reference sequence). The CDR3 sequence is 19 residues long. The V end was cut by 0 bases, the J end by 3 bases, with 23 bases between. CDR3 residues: CASSLGSRALRAWDTEAFF. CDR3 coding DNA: TGTGCCAGCAGCTTAGGAAGCAGGGCGCTACGTGCGTGGGACACTGAAGCTTTCTTT.

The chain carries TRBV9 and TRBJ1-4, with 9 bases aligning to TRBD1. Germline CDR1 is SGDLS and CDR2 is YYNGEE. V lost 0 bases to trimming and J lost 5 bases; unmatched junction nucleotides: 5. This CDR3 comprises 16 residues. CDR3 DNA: TGTGCCAGCAGCGTAGGGAGGACAGGGGTAAATGAAAAACTGTTTTTT. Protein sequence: CASSVGRTGVNEKLFF.

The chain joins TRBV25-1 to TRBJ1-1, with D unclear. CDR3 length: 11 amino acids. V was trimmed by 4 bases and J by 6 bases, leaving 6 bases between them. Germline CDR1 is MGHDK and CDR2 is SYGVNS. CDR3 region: CASSGGAEAFF. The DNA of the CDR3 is TGTGCCAGCAGTGGTGGAGCTGAAGCTTTCTTT.

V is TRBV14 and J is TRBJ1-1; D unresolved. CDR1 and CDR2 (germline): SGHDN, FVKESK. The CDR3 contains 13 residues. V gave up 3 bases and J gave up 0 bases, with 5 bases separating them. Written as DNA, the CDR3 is TGTGCCAGCAGCCAGCAAATGAACACTGAAGCTTTCTTT. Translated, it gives CASSQQMNTEAFF.

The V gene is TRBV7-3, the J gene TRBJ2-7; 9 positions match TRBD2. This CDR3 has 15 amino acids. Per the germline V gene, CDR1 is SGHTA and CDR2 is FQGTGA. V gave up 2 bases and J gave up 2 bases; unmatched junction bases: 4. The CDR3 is CASSLGGGGPYEQYF. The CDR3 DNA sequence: TGTGCCAGCAGCTTAGGCGGGGGGGGGCCCTACGAGCAGTACTTC.

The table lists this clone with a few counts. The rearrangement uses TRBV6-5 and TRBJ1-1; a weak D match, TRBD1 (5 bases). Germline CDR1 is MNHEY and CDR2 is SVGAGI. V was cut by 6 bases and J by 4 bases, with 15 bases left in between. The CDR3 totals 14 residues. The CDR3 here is CASRSRQGSTEAFF. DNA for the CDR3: TGTGCCAGCAGAAGCCGCCAGGGATCCACTGAAGCTTTCTTT.

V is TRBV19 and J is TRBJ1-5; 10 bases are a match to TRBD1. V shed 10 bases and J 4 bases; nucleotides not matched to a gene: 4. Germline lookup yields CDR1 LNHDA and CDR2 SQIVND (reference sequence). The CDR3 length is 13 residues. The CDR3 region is CATLDRGNQPQHF. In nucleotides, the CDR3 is TGTGCCACCTTGGACAGGGGGAATCAGCCCCAGCATTTT.

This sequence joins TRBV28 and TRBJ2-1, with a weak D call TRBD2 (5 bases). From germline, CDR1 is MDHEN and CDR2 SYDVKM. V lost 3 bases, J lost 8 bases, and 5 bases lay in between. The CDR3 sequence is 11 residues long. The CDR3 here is CASSLEDEQFF. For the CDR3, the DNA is TGTGCCAGCAGTTTGGAGGATGAGCAGTTCTTC.

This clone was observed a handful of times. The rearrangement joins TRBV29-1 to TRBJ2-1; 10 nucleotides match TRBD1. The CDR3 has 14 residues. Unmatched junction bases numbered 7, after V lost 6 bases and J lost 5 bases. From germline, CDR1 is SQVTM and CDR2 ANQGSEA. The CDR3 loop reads CSVRDRGFDNEQFF. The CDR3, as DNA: TGCAGCGTGAGGGACAGGGGCTTTGACAATGAGCAGTTCTTC.

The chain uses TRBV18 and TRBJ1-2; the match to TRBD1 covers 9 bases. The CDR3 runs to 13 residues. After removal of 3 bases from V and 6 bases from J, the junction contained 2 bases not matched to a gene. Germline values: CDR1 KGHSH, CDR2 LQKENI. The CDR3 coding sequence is TGTGCCAGCTCACCTCGGACAGGGGATGGCTACACCTTC. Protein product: CASSPRTGDGYTF.

CDR3: CASSSTSGYEQYF. CDR3 in DNA: TGTGCCAGCAGCTCCACTAGCGGTTACGAGCAGTACTTC. This sequence joins TRBV9 and TRBJ2-7, with 8 nucleotides matching TRBD2. Looked up from germline, CDR1 is SGDLS and CDR2 is YYNGEE. The CDR3 is 13 residues long. V was clipped by 4 bases and J by 4 bases; unmatched bases: 4.

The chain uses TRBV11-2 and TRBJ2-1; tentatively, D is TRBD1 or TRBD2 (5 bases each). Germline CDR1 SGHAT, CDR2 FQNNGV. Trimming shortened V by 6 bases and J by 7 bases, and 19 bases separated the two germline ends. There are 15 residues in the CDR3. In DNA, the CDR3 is TGTGCCAGCAGTCCCGAGGGGACCCTGGGAAATGAGCAGTTCTTC. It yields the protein CASSPEGTLGNEQFF.

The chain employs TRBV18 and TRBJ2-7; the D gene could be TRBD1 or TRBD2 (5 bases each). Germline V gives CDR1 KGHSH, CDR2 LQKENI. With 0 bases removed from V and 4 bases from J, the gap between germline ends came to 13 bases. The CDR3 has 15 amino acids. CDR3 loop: CASSPPKGSGYEQYF. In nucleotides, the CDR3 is TGTGCCAGCTCACCACCGAAGGGGTCGGGGTACGAGCAGTACTTC.

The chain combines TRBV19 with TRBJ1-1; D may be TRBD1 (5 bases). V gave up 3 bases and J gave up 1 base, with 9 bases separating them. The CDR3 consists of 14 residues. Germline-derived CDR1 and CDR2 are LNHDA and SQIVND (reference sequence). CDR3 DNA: TGTGCCAGTAGTATCGGCAGGGAGAACACTGAAGCTTTCTTT. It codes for CASSIGRENTEAFF. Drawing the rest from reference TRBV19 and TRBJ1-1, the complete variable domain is DGGITQSPKYLFRKEGQNVTLSCEQNLNHDAMYWYRQDPGQGLRLIYYSQIVNDFQKGDIAEGYSVSREKKESFPLTVTSAQKNPTAFYLCASSIGRENTEAFFGQGTRLTVV.

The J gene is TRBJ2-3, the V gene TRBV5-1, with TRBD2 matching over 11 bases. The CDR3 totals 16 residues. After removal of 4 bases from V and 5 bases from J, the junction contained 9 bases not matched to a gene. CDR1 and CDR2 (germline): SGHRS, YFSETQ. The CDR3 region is CASSPGLAGGQDTQYF. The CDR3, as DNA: TGCGCCAGCAGCCCGGGTCTAGCGGGAGGTCAAGATACGCAGTATTTT.

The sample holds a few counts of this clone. CDR3 amino acids: CASSRGNNEQFF. The DNA of the CDR3 is TGTGCCAGCAGCCGAGGGAACAATGAGCAGTTCTTC. V is TRBV6-5 and J is TRBJ2-1, with TRBD2 as a possible D gene (5 bases). The CDR3 is made up of 12 amino acids. Trimming removed 6 bases at V and 5 bases at J, with 8 bases between. The germline V gene has CDR1 MNHEY and CDR2 SVGAGI.

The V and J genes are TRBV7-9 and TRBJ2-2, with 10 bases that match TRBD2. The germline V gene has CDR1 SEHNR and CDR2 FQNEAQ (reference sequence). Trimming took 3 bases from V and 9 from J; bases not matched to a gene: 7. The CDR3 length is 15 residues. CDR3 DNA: TGTGCCAGCAGCTTTCTGGGACTAGCGTCGAGGGAGCTGTTTTTT. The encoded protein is CASSFLGLASRELFF.

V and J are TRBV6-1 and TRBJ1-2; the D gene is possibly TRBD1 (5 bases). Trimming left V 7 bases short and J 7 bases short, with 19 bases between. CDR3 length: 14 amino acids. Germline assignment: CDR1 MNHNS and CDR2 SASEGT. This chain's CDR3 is CASTRTPLAGGYTF. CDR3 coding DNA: TGTGCCAGCACCAGGACACCATTAGCTGGTGGCTACACCTTC.

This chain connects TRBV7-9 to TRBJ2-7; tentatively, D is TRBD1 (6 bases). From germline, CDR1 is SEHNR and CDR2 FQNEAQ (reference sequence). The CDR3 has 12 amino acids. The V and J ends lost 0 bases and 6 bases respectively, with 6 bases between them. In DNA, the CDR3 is TGTGCCAGCAGCTTAGCAGGGGGCGAGCAGTACTTC. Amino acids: CASSLAGGEQYF.

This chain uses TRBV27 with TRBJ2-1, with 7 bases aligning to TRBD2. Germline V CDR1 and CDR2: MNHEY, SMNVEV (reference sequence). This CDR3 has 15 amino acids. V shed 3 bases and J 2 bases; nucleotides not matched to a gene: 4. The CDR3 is CASSLSREPYNEQFF. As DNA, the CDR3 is TGTGCCAGCAGTTTGTCGCGGGAGCCCTACAATGAGCAGTTCTTC.

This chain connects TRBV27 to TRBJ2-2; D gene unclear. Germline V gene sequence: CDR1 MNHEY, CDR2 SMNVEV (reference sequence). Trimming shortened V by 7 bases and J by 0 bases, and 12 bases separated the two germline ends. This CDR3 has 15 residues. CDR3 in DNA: TGTGCCAGCACATTACGGGTAACGAACACCGGGGAGCTGTTTTTT. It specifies CASTLRVTNTGELFF.